The T cell receptor beta chain described here comes from a study of CD8+ T cells in alopecia areata. From germline, CDR1 is GTSNPN and CDR2 SVGIG (reference sequence). V dropped 0 bases and J dropped 0; count of bases not matched to a gene: 15. CDR3 length: 20 amino acids. Treatment of the sample: oral pan-JAK inhibitor, 5-10 mg twice daily. Both peripheral blood and punch biopsies of lesional scalp skin were obtained from patients who had alopecia areata. Whole-study results and caveats: In scalp samples, resident alphabeta T cells of normal skin are also sequenced.

Remarks on this clone: Its antigen is unknown.

Extracted RNA was reverse transcribed into cDNA, the sequencing template. Generated by immunoSEQ multiplex PCR, the TCRdb table keeps only in-frame clones and is missing some. The repertoire has under 350,000 clones, roughly 60% of them found once; the top ten carry more than 1.5%. This specimen consisted of CD4+ T cells sorted from blood, obtained at week 24, from a patient treated with tofacitinib. The rearrangement links TRBV30 to TRBJ2-3; 10 nucleotides agree with TRBD2. The clonotype comes from a human donor with alopecia areata. The CDR3 coding sequence is TGTGCCTGGAGTGTACTGGTAAGGACTAGCGGTTCCTCTAGCACAGATACGCAGTATTTT. It codes for CAWSVLVRTSGSSSTDTQYF.